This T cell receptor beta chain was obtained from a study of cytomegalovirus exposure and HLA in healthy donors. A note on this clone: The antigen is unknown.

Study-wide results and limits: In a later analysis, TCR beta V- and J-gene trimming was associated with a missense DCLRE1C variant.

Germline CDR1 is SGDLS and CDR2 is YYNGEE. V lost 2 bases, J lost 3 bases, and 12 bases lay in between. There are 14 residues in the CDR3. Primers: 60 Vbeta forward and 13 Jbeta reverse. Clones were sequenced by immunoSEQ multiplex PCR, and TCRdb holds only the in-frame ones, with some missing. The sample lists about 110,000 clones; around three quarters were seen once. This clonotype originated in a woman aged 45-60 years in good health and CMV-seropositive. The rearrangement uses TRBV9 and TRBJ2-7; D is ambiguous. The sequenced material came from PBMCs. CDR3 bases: TGTGCCAGCAGCGTTGACACGTTGGACTACGAGCAGTACTTC. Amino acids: CASSVDTLDYEQYF.